A single sample gave rise to the 29 T cell receptor beta chains below, sequenced in a study of CD8+ T cells in alopecia areata. This sample's treatment: oral pan-JAK inhibitor, 5-10 mg twice daily. Extracted RNA was reverse transcribed into cDNA, the sequencing template. Clones were sequenced by immunoSEQ multiplex PCR, and TCRdb holds only the in-frame ones, with some missing. Found here are around 110,000 clones, about 60% of them singletons; the top ten hold 12%. The specimen comprised CD8+ T cells sorted from blood, sampled at week 24, from a patient treated with tofacitinib. These receptors all stem from a human donor with alopecia areata.

The chain combines TRBV5-6 with TRBJ2-7; the D gene is possibly TRBD2 (5 bases). This CDR3 is 11 amino acids long. V lost 4 bases, J lost 5 bases, and 7 bases lay in between. Per the germline V gene, CDR1 is SGHDT and CDR2 is YYEEEE. CDR3 coding DNA: TGTGCCAGCAGCGAGGGAAACGAGCAGTACTTC. Its protein product is CASSEGNEQYF.

The chain links TRBV13 to TRBJ1-1; the D gene is possibly TRBD1 (6 bases). This CDR3 spans 13 amino acids. The V end lost 10 bases, the J end lost 1 base, and 13 bases lay between the germline ends. Germline V gene data show CDR1 as PRHDT and CDR2 as FYEKMQ (reference sequence). Here the CDR3 DNA reads TGTGCCATCGACGCGGGACAGAACACTGAAGCTTTCTTT. Translated, it gives CAIDAGQNTEAFF.

There are a few counts of this clone. The sample contains more than one DNA sequence encoding this CDR3. The V call is TRBV6-5, the J call TRBJ2-7, with D perhaps TRBD2 (5 bases). With 5 bases removed from V and 4 bases from J, the gap between germline ends came to 12 bases. Germline loops: CDR1 MNHEY, CDR2 SVGAGI. The CDR3 consists of 13 residues. CDR3 residues: CASSLAGGYEQYF. The CDR3, as DNA: TGTGCCAGCAGTCTCGCGGGTGGGTACGAGCAGTACTTC.

This chain joins TRBV29-1 and TRBJ2-1, with 10 bases identical to TRBD1. CDR1 SQVTM and CDR2 ANQGSEA come from the germline V gene. V shed 5 bases, J shed 4 bases, and the junction held 8 bases outside the gene matches. This CDR3 contains 15 residues. The CDR3 region is CSVKDRGTLYNEQFF. CDR3 nucleotide sequence: TGCAGCGTTAAGGACAGGGGGACCCTTTACAATGAGCAGTTCTTC.

This clone was observed a few times. V and J are TRBV6-4 and TRBJ2-5, with a weak D call TRBD2 (7 bases). Trimming shortened V by 3 bases and J by 2 bases, and 13 bases separated the two germline ends. This CDR3 has 15 amino acids. Germline values: CDR1 MRHNA, CDR2 SNTAGT. The CDR3 protein is CASSEVAGAQETQYF. The CDR3 DNA reads TGTGCCAGCAGTGAGGTGGCGGGGGCTCAAGAGACCCAGTACTTC.

This chain uses TRBV27 with TRBJ2-1, with D uncertain. This CDR3 has 13 residues. The germline V and J ends were trimmed by 5 bases and 3 bases, with 8 bases remaining between them. CDR1 and CDR2 from the germline V gene are MNHEY and SMNVEV (reference sequence). The CDR3 DNA reads TGTGCCAGCAGTACGTGGAGCTACAATGAGCAGTTCTTC. Translating it yields CASSTWSYNEQFF.

This clone occurred a few times. The chain links TRBV29-1 to TRBJ1-2; perhaps TRBD1 as D (5 bases). Germline values: CDR1 SQVTM, CDR2 ANQGSEA. The V gene lost 1 base and the J gene lost 1 base, with 7 bases spanning the gap. The CDR3 length is 13 residues. DNA for the CDR3: TGCAGCGTTGAAGGAGACAGTAACTATGGCTACACCTTC. Its translation: CSVEGDSNYGYTF.

The genes are TRBV27 and TRBJ2-3, with D hard to call. CDR1 MNHEY and CDR2 SMNVEV come from the germline V gene (reference sequence). V was trimmed by 0 bases and J by 5 bases, leaving 15 bases between them. The CDR3 contains 16 residues. CDR3 residues: CASSLSIKGSEDTQYF. The CDR3 region has the DNA TGTGCCAGCAGTTTATCGATAAAGGGCTCGGAAGATACGCAGTATTTT.

In its sample, this clone was seen once. The rearrangement joins TRBV27 to TRBJ2-7, with 9 bases aligning to TRBD2. Germline V gene lookup returns CDR1 MNHEY and CDR2 SMNVEV (reference sequence). V trimming: 7 bases; J trimming: 4 bases; junction bases outside the gene matches: 8. This CDR3 comprises 14 residues. CDR3 protein: CASKWSGGMYEQYF. The CDR3 region has the DNA TGTGCCAGCAAGTGGAGCGGGGGGATGTACGAGCAGTACTTC.

The rearrangement joins TRBV4-1 to TRBJ1-2; D not resolved. CDR1 is MGHRA and CDR2 is YSYEKL in the germline V gene. V lost 0 bases to trimming and J lost 4 bases, with 18 bases between them. This CDR3 is built from 17 residues. The CDR3 region has the DNA TGCGCCAGCAGCCAAGACCCCGCGTTATCCGTGTCCTATGGCTACACCTTC. This codes for CASSQDPALSVSYGYTF.

The sample holds one count of this clone. The same CDR3 is also encoded by other DNA sequences in this sample. J is TRBJ2-7 and V is TRBV4-2; 9 bases line up with TRBD1. The trim removed 1 base at V and 2 bases at J, leaving 3 bases unmatched. The germline CDR1 and CDR2 sequences are LGHNA and YNFKEQ. The CDR3 runs 15 residues. CDR3 protein: CASSQVGTGPYEQYF. The DNA for the CDR3 is TGTGCCAGCAGCCAAGTCGGGACAGGGCCCTACGAGCAGTACTTC.

This CDR3 reads CASGGGSNQPQHF. The DNA for the CDR3 is TGTGCCAGCGGCGGAGGTAGCAATCAGCCCCAGCATTTT. The V call is TRBV16, the J call TRBJ1-5, with D unclear. V shed 8 bases and J shed 0 bases, with 8 bases lying between them. The CDR3 contains 13 residues. Germline-derived CDR1 and CDR2 are KGHSY and FQNENV.

This clone has a single count. The rearrangement joins TRBV5-4 to TRBJ1-2; 9 bases match TRBD1. CDR3 length equals 13 residues. Germline V gene sequence: CDR1 SGHNT, CDR2 YYREEE (reference sequence). V shed 5 bases, J shed 6 bases, and the junction held 5 bases outside the gene matches. CDR3 coding DNA: TGTGCCAGCAGGGCCCGGGACAGGGATGGCTACACCTTC. This translates into CASRARDRDGYTF.

The chain is built from TRBV19 and TRBJ2-1; 7 bases agree with TRBD2. There are 15 residues in the CDR3. V dropped 7 bases and J dropped 11; count of bases not matched to a gene: 17. The V gene's germline CDR1 is LNHDA and CDR2 SQIVND (reference sequence). CDR3 amino acids: CASTLGLSGTVQQFF. CDR3 coding DNA: TGTGCCAGTACTCTGGGCCTGAGCGGGACTGTACAGCAGTTCTTC.

Remarks on this clone: Distinct nucleotide sequences in the sample also encode this CDR3. J is TRBJ2-7 and V is TRBV13; D not resolved. This CDR3 is 12 amino acids long. The V gene's germline CDR1 is PRHDT and CDR2 FYEKMQ (reference sequence). Trimming took 4 bases from V and 0 from J, leaving 4 bases between them. As DNA, the CDR3 is TGTGCCAGCAGCTCCCTCTCCTACGAGCAGTACTTC. Amino acids: CASSSLSYEQYF.

This clone was picked up a small number of times. This chain joins TRBV7-2 and TRBJ2-7, with a weak D call TRBD2 (5 bases). Germline V gene lookup returns CDR1 SGHTA and CDR2 FQGNSA. The CDR3 loop spans 16 amino acids. V lost 5 bases, J lost 7 bases, and 24 bases lay in between. CDR3 protein: CASSRYPPVRVHEQYF. CDR3 DNA: TGTGCCAGCAGCCGATATCCCCCTGTGAGGGTGCATGAGCAGTACTTC.

V and J are TRBV11-2 and TRBJ2-1, with D perhaps TRBD1 or TRBD2 (6 bases each). The V end lost 3 bases, the J end lost 4 bases, and 13 bases lay between the germline ends. The CDR3 length is 15 residues. Germline V CDR1 and CDR2: SGHAT, FQNNGV. The CDR3 sequence: CASSFGGRAYNEQFF. In nucleotides, the CDR3 is TGTGCCAGCAGCTTCGGGGGCCGAGCATACAATGAGCAGTTCTTC.

In its sample, this clone was seen a few times. The rearrangement joins TRBV19 to TRBJ2-7, with TRBD2 as a possible D gene (6 bases). This CDR3 is 14 amino acids long. The V gene's germline CDR1 is LNHDA and CDR2 SQIVND (reference sequence). Between the trimmed V and J ends, which lost 4 bases and 4 bases, there was a span of 14 bases. CDR3 protein: CASSTSLGGYEQYF. CDR3 DNA: TGTGCCAGTAGTACCAGTTTGGGAGGTTACGAGCAGTACTTC.

In this sample, this clone turned up once. The V gene is TRBV11-2, the J gene TRBJ2-7; 7 bases fit TRBD2. CDR3 length: 13 amino acids. V lost 5 bases to trimming and J lost 5 bases; unmatched junction nucleotides: 6. Germline values: CDR1 SGHAT, CDR2 FQNNGV. The chain's CDR3 is CASSREDINEQYF. The DNA for the CDR3 is TGTGCCAGCAGCCGGGAGGACATAAACGAGCAGTACTTC.

Comments on this clone: One end of the junction varies from germline; a read error may be responsible. Other DNA sequences in this sample translate to the same CDR3. The V and J genes are TRBV4-1 and TRBJ2-2; perhaps TRBD2 as D (5 bases). This CDR3 comprises 15 residues. Per the germline V gene, CDR1 is MGHRA and CDR2 is YSYEKL. DNA for the CDR3: TGTGCCAGCAGCCAAGAGTTAGCGAATAGCGGGGAGCTGTTTTTT. Protein: CASSQELANSGELFF.

The rearrangement uses TRBV19 and TRBJ2-2, with 8 nucleotides matching TRBD1. Germline CDR1 reads LNHDA; CDR2 reads SQIVND (reference sequence). This CDR3 is 14 amino acids long. V shed 3 bases and J 4 bases; nucleotides not matched to a gene: 1. CDR3 residues: CASSIGQGTGELFF. The CDR3 nucleotides read TGTGCCAGTAGTATCGGACAGGGCACCGGGGAGCTGTTTTTT.

This clone was counted a single time. The chain carries TRBV5-4 and TRBJ2-1, with 7 nucleotides matching TRBD1. Germline V gene lookup returns CDR1 SGHNT and CDR2 YYREEE (reference sequence). J gave up 7 bases and V 3 bases, and 7 bases lay outside the gene matches. The CDR3 has 14 residues. CDR3 sequence reads: CASSSFRGLNEQFF. CDR3 bases: TGTGCCAGCAGCTCTTTCAGGGGGTTGAATGAGCAGTTCTTC.

The CDR3 here is CASSLGTYYEQYF. In DNA form, the CDR3 reads TGTGCCAGCAGTTTGGGAACTTACTACGAGCAGTACTTC. The chain couples TRBV27 to TRBJ2-7; D remains ambiguous. CDR3 length: 13 residues. V was shortened by 3 bases and J by 3 bases, with 9 bases between the two germline ends. Germline CDR1 MNHEY, CDR2 SMNVEV (reference sequence).

The sample holds one count of this clone. The CDR3 spells CASSSEWDEQFF. The CDR3, as DNA: TGTGCCAGCAGCTCTGAATGGGATGAGCAGTTCTTC. The chain recombines TRBV5-4 with TRBJ2-1; D not resolved. Trimming took off 3 bases at V and 8 bases at J, with 9 bases between the two ends. The CDR3 is made up of 12 amino acids. Germline CDR1 and CDR2: SGHNT and YYREEE (reference sequence).

V usage is TRBV7-2 and J usage is TRBJ2-7; TRBD1 agrees at 8 bases. Per germline, CDR1 SGHTA and CDR2 FQGNSA. This CDR3 has 13 amino acids. V shed 5 bases and J 4 bases; nucleotides not matched to a gene: 4. DNA of the CDR3: TGTGCCAGCAGCCCCGACAGGGGTTACGAGCAGTACTTC. This gives the protein CASSPDRGYEQYF.

This clone was observed a few times. The rearrangement links TRBV6-5 to TRBJ2-7; TRBD1 aligns across 7 bases. CDR3 length equals 16 residues. Germline V gene sequence: CDR1 MNHEY, CDR2 SVGAGI. The J segment lost 2 bases and the V segment lost 0 bases, leaving 7 bases of the junction unmatched. This chain's CDR3 is CASSYSMGQKTYEQYF. CDR3 in DNA: TGTGCCAGCAGTTACTCGATGGGACAGAAGACCTACGAGCAGTACTTC.

This chain joins TRBV27 and TRBJ1-6, with 8 bases aligning to TRBD1. This CDR3 spans 14 amino acids. V trimming: 6 bases; J trimming: 7 bases; junction bases outside the gene matches: 5. The V gene's germline CDR1 is MNHEY and CDR2 SMNVEV (reference sequence). CDR3 residues: CASRLTGGNSPLHF. The CDR3 DNA reads as TGTGCCAGCAGGCTTACAGGGGGGAATTCACCCCTCCACTTT.

The rearrangement links TRBV10-3 to TRBJ2-7; no firm D call. The CDR3 is made up of 14 amino acids. Germline CDR1 reads ENHRY; CDR2 reads SYGVKD. V lost 4 bases, J lost 6 bases, and 16 bases lay in between. In nucleotides, the CDR3 is TGTGCCATCAGTGGGACGCCGGTCAAGGTCGAGCAGTACTTC. Its translation is CAISGTPVKVEQYF.

The table lists this clone with a count of one. The chain combines TRBV2 with TRBJ1-3; D not resolved. V lost 10 bases and J lost 0, with 10 bases in between. Germline loops: CDR1 SNHLY, CDR2 FYNNEI. The CDR3 is made up of 13 amino acids. DNA of the CDR3: TGTGCCATCTTTGACAACTCTGGAAACACCATATATTTT. It specifies CAIFDNSGNTIYF. The variable domain in full, completed from reference TRBV2 and TRBJ1-3, reads EPEVTQTPSHQVTQMGQEVILRCVPISNHLYFYWYRQILGQKVEFLVSFYNNEISEKSEIFDDQFSVERPDGSNFTLKIRSTKLEDSAMYFCAIFDNSGNTIYFGEGSWLTVV.